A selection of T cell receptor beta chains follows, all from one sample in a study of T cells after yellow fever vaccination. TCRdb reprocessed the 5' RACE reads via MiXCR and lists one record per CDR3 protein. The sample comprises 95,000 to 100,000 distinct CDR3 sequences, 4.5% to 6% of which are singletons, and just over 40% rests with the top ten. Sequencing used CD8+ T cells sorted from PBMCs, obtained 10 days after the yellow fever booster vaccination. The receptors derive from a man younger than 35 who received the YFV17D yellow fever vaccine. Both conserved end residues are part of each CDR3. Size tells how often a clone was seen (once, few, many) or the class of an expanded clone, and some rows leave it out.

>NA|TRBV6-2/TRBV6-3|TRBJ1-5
CASSYSTGGSNQPQHF
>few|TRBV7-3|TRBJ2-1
CASSLTSGSGSYNEQFF
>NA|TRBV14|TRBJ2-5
CASSQERSTVFVETQYF
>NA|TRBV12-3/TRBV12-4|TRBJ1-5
CASRGQGVDQPQHF
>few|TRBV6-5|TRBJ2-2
CASSYSRSTSGATGELFF
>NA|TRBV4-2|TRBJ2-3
CASSHTVGTTDTQYF
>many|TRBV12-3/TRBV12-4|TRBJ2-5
CASSSGAAQETQYF
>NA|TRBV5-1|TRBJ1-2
CASSLRFRDDLRGYTF
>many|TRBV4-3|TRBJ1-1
CASSQVSVGEREAFF
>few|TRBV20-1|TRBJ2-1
CSASVSGHNEQFF
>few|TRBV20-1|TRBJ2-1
CSARGYGGGSYNEQFF
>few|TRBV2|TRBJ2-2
CASSTNPLAGGDTGELFF
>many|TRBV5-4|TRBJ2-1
CASSPLAGTNEQFF
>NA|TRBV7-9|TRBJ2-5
CASSSPGGGEETQYF
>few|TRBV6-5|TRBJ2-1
CASSTLAGGPYNEQFF
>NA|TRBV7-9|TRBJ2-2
CASRLGLAGGQTGELFF
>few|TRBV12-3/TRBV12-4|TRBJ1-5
CASSDRGISNQPQHF
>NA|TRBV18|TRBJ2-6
CASSPTGGDSGANVLTF
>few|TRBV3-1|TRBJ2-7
CASSRGSGGHYEQYF
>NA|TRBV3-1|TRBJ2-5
CASSQDLGETQYF
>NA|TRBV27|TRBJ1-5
CASSPTGVSNQPQHF
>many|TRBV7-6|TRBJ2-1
CASSLGAYLRGFLNEQFF
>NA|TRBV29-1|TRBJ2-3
CSVDYRGEDTQYF
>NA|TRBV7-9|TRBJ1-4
CASSLPTDNEGEKLFF
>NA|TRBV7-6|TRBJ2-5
CASSLASGGSETQYF
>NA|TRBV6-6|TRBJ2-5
CASSSETQYF
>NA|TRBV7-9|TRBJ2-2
CASSLRSHSQGNTGELFF
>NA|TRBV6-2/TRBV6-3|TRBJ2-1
CASVLAGGFDEQFF
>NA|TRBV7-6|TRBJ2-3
CASSLYGGRTDTQYF
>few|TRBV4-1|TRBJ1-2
CASSQDPGGFYGYTF
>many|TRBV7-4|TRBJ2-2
CASSAAMNTGELFF
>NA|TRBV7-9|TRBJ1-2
CASSSPDNYGYTF
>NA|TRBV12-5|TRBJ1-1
CASGLVYGGMNTEAFF
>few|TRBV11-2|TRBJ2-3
CASSSRTSGGTDTQYF
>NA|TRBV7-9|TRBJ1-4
CASSYYRAEEKLFF
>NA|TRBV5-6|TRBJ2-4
CASSLSRDSSNLAKNIQYF
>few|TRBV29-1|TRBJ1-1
CSALTGNTEAFF
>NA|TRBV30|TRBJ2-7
CAWSALSRGKGYEQYF
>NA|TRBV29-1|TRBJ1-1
CSVEPGTKGTEAFF
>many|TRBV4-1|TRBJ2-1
CASSHSNEQFF
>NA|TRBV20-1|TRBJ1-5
CSAREGTGNQPQHF
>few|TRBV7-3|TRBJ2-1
CASSSSGTGEQFF
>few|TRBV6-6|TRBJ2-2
CASSYLMGDTGELFF
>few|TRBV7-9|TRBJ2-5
CASSAPLAAQETQYF
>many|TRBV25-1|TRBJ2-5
CASSDPLGYQETQYF
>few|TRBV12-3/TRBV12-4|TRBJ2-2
CASSLVWRGQGELFF
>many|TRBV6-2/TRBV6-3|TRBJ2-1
CASSTNNEQFF
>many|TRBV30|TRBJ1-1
CAWSAGVNTEAFF
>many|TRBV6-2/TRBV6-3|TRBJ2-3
CASSLRPLRVPSGDTQYF
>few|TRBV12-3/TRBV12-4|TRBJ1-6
CASSNGRNSYNSPLHF
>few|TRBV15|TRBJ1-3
CATSRPGTGVPLSGNTIYF
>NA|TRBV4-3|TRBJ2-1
CASSQGGGGASYNEQFF
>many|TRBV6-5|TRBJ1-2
CATRGGYYGYTF
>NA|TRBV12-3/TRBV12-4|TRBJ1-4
CASSRYLDRGNEKLFF